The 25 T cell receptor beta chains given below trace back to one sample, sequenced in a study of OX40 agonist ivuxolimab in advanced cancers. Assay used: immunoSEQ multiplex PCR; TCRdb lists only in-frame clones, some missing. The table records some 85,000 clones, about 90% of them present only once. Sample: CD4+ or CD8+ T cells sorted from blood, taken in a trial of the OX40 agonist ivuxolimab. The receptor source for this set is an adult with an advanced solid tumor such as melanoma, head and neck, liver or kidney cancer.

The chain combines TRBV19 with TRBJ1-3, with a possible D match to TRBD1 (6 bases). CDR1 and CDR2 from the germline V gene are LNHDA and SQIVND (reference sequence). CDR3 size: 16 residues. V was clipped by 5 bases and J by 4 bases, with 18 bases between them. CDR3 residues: CASSPRQVTAGNTIYF. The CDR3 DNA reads TGTGCCAGTAGTCCCCGACAGGTTACCGCCGGAAACACCATATATTTT. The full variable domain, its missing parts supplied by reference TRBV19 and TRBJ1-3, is DGGITQSPKYLFRKEGQNVTLSCEQNLNHDAMYWYRQDPGQGLRLIYYSQIVNDFQKGDIAEGYSVSREKKESFPLTVTSAQKNPTAFYLCASSPRQVTAGNTIYFGEGSWLTVV.

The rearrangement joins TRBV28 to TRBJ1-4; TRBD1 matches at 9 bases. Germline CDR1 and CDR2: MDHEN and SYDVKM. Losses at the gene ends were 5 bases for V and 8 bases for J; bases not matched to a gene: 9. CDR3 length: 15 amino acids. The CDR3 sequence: CASSKQGAILEKLFF. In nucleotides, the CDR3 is TGTGCCAGCAGTAAACAGGGGGCTATTTTGGAAAAACTGTTTTTT.

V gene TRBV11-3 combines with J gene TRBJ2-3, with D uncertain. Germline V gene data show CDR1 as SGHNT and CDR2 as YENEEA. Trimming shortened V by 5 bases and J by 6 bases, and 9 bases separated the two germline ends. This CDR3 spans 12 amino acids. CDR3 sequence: CASSRSRDTQYF. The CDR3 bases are TGTGCCAGCAGCCGCTCTCGCGATACGCAGTATTTT.

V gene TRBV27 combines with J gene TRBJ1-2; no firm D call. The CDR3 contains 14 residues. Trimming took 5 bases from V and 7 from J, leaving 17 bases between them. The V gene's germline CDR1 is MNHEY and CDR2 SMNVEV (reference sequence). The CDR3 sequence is CASSTGRGVSGYTF. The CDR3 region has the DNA TGTGCCAGCAGTACGGGTCGGGGAGTGAGTGGCTACACCTTC.

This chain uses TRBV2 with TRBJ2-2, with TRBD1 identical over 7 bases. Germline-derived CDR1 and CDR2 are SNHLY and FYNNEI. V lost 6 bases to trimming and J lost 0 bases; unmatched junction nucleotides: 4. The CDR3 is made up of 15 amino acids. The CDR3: CASSPGTANTGELFF. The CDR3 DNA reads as TGTGCCAGCAGCCCCGGGACAGCGAACACCGGGGAGCTGTTTTTT.

CDR3 sequence (DNA): TGCGCCAGCAGCTTCTCGGTTAGCACAGATACGCAGTATTTT. Its translation is CASSFSVSTDTQYF. The chain links TRBV5-1 to TRBJ2-3; D not certain. Germline CDR1 is SGHRS and CDR2 is YFSETQ. The CDR3 has 14 amino acids. V was pared by 2 bases and J by 0 bases, with 7 bases between.

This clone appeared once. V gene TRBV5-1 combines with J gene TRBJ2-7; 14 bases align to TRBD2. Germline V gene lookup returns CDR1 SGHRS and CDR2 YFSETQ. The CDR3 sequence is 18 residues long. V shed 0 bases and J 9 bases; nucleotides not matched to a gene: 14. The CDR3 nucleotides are TGCGCCAGCAGCTTGGCCGGCCTTCCCGGGACTAGCGGGAGTTGGCAGTACTTC. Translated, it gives CASSLAGLPGTSGSWQYF.

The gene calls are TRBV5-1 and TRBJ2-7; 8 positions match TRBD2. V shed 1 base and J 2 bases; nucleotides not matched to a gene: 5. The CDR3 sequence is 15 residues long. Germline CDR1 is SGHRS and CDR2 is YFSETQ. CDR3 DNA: TGCGCCAGCAGCTTGAATAGCGGGAAAACCTACGAGCAGTACTTC. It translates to CASSLNSGKTYEQYF. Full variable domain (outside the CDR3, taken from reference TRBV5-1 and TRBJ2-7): KAGVTQTPRYLIKTRGQQVTLSCSPISGHRSVSWYQQTPGQGLQFLFEYFSETQRNKGNFPGRFSGRQFSNSRSEMNVSTLELGDSALYLCASSLNSGKTYEQYFGPGTRLTVT.

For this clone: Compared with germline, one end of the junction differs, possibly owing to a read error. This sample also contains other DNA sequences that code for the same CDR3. The CDR3, as DNA: TGCAGCGTTGAAGGAGTTGGAGGGCAAGCTTTCCGAGCCAAGAACATTCAGTACTTC. Encoded protein: CSVEGVGGQAFRAKNIQYF. This chain uses TRBV29-1 with TRBJ2-4, with D tentatively TRBD2 (6 bases). The germline CDR1 and CDR2 sequences are SQVTM and ANQGSEA. This CDR3 has 19 residues. Supplemented by reference TRBV29-1 and TRBJ2-4, the full variable domain reads SAVISQKPSRDICQRGTSLTIQCQVDSQVTMMFWYRQQPGQSLTLIATANQGSEATYESGFVIDKFPISRPNLTFSTLTVSNMSPEDSSIYLCSVEGVGGQAFRAKNIQYFGAGTRLSVL.

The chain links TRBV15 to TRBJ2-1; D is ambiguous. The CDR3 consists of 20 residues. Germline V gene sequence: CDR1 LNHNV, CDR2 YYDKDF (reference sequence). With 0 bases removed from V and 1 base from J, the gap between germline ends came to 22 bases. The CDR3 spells CATSRDRRGGLVNSYNEQFF. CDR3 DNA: TGTGCCACCAGCAGAGACCGACGCGGTGGGCTAGTGAATTCCTACAATGAGCAGTTCTTC. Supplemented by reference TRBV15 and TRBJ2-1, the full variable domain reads DAMVIQNPRYQVTQFGKPVTLSCSQTLNHNVMYWYQQKSSQAPKLLFHYYDKDFNNEADTPDNFQSRRPNTSFCFLDIRSPGLGDTAMYLCATSRDRRGGLVNSYNEQFFGPGTRLTVL.

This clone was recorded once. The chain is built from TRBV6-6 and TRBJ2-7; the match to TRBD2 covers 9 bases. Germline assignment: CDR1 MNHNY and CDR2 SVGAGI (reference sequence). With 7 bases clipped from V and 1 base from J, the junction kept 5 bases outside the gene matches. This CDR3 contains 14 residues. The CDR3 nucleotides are TGTGCCAGCAAACTAGCGGGTTTGTCCTACGAGCAGTACTTC. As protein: CASKLAGLSYEQYF.

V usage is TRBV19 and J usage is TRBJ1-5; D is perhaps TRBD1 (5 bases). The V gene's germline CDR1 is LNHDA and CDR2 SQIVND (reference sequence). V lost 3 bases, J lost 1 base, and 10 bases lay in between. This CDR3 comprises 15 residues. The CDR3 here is CASSIGGYSNQPQHF. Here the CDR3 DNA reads TGTGCCAGTAGTATCGGGGGGTACAGCAATCAGCCCCAGCATTTT. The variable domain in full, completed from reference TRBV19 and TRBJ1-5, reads DGGITQSPKYLFRKEGQNVTLSCEQNLNHDAMYWYRQDPGQGLRLIYYSQIVNDFQKGDIAEGYSVSREKKESFPLTVTSAQKNPTAFYLCASSIGGYSNQPQHFGDGTRLSIL.

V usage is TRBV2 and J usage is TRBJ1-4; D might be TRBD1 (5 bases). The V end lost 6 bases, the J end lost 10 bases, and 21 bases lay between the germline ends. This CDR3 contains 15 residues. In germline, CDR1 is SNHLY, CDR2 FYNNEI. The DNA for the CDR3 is TGTGCCAGCAGCACACCCGGGACGACCGGGGGAAAACTGTTTTTT. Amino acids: CASSTPGTTGGKLFF.

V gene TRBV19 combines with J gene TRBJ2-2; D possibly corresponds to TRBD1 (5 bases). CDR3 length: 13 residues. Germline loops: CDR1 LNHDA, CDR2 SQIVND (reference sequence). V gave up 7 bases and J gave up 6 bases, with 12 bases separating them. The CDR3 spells CASTLTASGELFF. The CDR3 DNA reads TGTGCCAGTACCCTGACAGCCTCCGGGGAGCTGTTTTTT.

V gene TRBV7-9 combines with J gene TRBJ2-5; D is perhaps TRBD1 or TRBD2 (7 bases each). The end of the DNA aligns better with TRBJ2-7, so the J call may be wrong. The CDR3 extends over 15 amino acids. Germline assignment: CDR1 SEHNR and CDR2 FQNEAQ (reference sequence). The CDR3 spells CASSSRGDSSYEQYF. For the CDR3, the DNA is TGTGCCAGCAGCTCCCGGGGGGACAGCTCCTACGAGCAGTACTTC.

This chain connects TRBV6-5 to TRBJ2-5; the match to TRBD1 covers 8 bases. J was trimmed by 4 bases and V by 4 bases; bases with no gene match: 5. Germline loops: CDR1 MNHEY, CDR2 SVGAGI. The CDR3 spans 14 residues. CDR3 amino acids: CASSLTGDRETQYF. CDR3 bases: TGTGCCAGCAGTTTGACAGGGGATAGAGAGACCCAGTACTTC.

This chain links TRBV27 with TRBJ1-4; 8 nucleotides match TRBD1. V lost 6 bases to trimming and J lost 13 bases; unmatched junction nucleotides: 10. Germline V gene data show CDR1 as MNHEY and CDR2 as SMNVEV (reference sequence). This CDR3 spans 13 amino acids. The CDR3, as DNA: TGTGCCAGCAGCCGGACAGGGAATGGCGGACTGTTTTTT. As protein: CASSRTGNGGLFF.

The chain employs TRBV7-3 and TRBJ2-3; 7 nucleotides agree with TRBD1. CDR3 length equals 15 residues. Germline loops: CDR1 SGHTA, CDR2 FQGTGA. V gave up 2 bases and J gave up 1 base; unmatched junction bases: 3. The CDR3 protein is CASSLQGVGTDTQYF. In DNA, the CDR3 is TGTGCCAGCAGCTTACAGGGGGTAGGCACAGATACGCAGTATTTT.

CDR3: CASSATSSSYNEQFF. The CDR3 coding sequence is TGTGCCAGCAGCGCGACTTCGAGCTCCTACAATGAGCAGTTCTTC. The chain couples TRBV7-2 to TRBJ2-1; D is undetermined. Trimming took 5 bases from V and 0 from J, leaving 11 bases between them. The CDR3 covers 15 residues. Germline CDR1 reads SGHTA; CDR2 reads FQGNSA. Drawing the rest from reference TRBV7-2 and TRBJ2-1, the complete variable domain is GAGVSQSPSNKVTEKGKDVELRCDPISGHTALYWYRQSLGQGLEFLIYFQGNSAPDKSGLPSDRFSAERTGGSVSTLTIQRTQQEDSAVYLCASSATSSSYNEQFFGPGTRLTVL.

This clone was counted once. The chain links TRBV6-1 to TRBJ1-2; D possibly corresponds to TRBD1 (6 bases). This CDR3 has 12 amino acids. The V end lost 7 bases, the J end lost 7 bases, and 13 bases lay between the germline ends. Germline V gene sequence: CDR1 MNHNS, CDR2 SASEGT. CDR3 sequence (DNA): TGTGCCAGCAAGGACAGATCTGGTGGCTACACCTTC. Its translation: CASKDRSGGYTF.

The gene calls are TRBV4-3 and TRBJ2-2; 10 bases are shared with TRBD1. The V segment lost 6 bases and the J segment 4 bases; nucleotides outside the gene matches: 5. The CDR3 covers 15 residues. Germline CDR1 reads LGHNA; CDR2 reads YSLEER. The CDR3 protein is CASRKGQGSTGELFF. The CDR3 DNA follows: TGCGCCAGCAGGAAGGGACAGGGGAGCACCGGGGAGCTGTTTTTT.

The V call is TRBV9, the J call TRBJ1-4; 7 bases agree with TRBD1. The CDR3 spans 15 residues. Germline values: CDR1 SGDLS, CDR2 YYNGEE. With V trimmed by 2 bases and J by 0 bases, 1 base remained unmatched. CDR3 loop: CASSVQGATNEKLFF. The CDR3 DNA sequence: TGTGCCAGCAGCGTTCAGGGGGCAACTAATGAAAAACTGTTTTTT.

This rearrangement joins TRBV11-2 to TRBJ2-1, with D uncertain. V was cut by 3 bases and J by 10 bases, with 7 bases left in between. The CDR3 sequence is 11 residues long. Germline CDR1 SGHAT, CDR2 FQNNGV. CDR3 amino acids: CASSFGGEQFF. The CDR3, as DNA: TGTGCCAGCAGCTTTGGTGGGGAGCAGTTCTTC.

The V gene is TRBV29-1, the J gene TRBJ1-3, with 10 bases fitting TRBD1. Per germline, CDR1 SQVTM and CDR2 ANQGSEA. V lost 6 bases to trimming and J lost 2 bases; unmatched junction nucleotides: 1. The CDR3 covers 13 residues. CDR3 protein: CSVGTGAGNTIYF. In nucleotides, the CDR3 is TGCAGCGTCGGGACAGGGGCTGGAAACACCATATATTTT.

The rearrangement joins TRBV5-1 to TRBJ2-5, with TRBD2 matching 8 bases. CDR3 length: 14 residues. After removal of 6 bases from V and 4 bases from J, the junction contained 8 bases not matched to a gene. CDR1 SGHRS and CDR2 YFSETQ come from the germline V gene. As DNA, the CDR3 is TGCGCCAGCATGCTAGCGGGCCCACCAGAGACCCAGTACTTC. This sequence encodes CASMLAGPPETQYF.